These T cell receptor beta chains were read from a single sample in a study of T-cell reconstitution after alpha-beta-depleted transplantation in children. TCRdb analysed the PCR reads with MiXCR anew, one entry per CDR3 protein. Of about a million distinct CDR3 sequences listed, about 29% were seen once; the top ten hold about 28%. The sample in question was PBMCs, mostly from graft donor cells, obtained 360 days after TCRalphabeta/CD19-depleted stem cell transplant. The source of these receptors is a boy in the first two years of life who had a stem cell transplant for SCID, so the T cells may come from the graft donor. CDR3s include the opening cysteine and the closing phenylalanine or tryptophan. D genes are given only for firm matches. Clone size is shown for a subset of rows, as once, few, many or a class of expanded clone.

size | length | J | V | D | DNA | CDR3
. | 16 | TRBJ2-7 | TRBV12-3/TRBV12-4 | . | TGTGCCAGCAGTTTTTTGTCAGCCCCCGATGGGAACGAGCAGTACTTC | CASSFLSAPDGNEQYF
. | 16 | TRBJ2-2 | TRBV24-1 | . | TGTGCCACCAGTGATTCCGGGACGGGGAACACCGGGGAGCTGTTTTTT | CATSDSGTGNTGELFF
. | 16 | TRBJ2-1 | TRBV29-1 | TRBD2 | TGCAGCGTCGCACGGACTAGCGGGGGCCTATACAATGAGCAGTTCTTC | CSVARTSGGLYNEQFF
. | 15 | TRBJ1-6 | TRBV4-3 | . | TGCGCCAGCAGCCAAGGGGTCAGGGAGGGTTCACCCCTCCACTTT | CASSQGVREGSPLHF
. | 15 | TRBJ2-2 | TRBV6-2/TRBV6-3 | . | TGTGCCAGCCTACCCCGCGACAGAGACACCGGGGAGCTGTTTTTT | CASLPRDRDTGELFF
. | 13 | TRBJ2-5 | TRBV20-1 | . | TGCAGTGCTAGAGAGCAGTACCAAGAGACCCAGTACTTC | CSAREQYQETQYF
few | 18 | TRBJ2-1 | TRBV3-1 | TRBD1 | TGTGCCAGCAGCCAAGTCCTTAGGGGGCTCATGTCCTACAATGAGCAGTTCTTC | CASSQVLRGLMSYNEQFF
. | 13 | TRBJ2-1 | TRBV29-1 | TRBD1 | TGCAGCGTGCGACAGGGGGCTCTCAATGAGCAGTTCTTC | CSVRQGALNEQFF
few | 15 | TRBJ2-7 | TRBV7-8 | . | TGTGCCAGCAGCTTAGGGCTACCCGGAGACTACGAGCAGTACTTC | CASSLGLPGDYEQYF
few | 16 | TRBJ2-1 | TRBV4-1 | . | TGCGCCAGCAGCCAAGATGACAGGAGCTCCTACAATGAGCAGTTCTTC | CASSQDDRSSYNEQFF
. | 14 | TRBJ2-7 | TRBV6-1 | . | TGTGCCAGCAAGAAAGAACAGCCACCCTACGAGCAGTACTTC | CASKKEQPPYEQYF
few | 15 | TRBJ2-5 | TRBV5-1 | . | TGCGCCAGCAGCTTGGCCCTTGTGCCCCAAGAGACCCAGTACTTC | CASSLALVPQETQYF
. | 16 | TRBJ1-5 | TRBV20-1 | . | TGCAGTGCTAGAGGTGGGGGACAAGCGATCAATCAGCCCCAGCATTTT | CSARGGGQAINQPQHF
. | 15 | TRBJ2-7 | TRBV20-1 | TRBD2 | TGCAGTGCTAGAGTCAGCCTAGCGGGGGTTAACGAGCAGTACTTC | CSARVSLAGVNEQYF
few | 15 | TRBJ1-4 | TRBV15 | . | TGTGCCACCAGCAGAGATCACAGGGCAAATGAAAAACTGTTTTTT | CATSRDHRANEKLFF
. | 15 | TRBJ2-7 | TRBV6-5 | . | TGTGCCAGCAGTAACCGGGAGACCGCGAGTTACGAGCAGTACTTC | CASSNRETASYEQYF
. | 15 | TRBJ2-3 | TRBV7-3 | . | TGTGCCAGCAGCTCACCCGGGGACCCGACAGATACGCAGTATTTT | CASSSPGDPTDTQYF